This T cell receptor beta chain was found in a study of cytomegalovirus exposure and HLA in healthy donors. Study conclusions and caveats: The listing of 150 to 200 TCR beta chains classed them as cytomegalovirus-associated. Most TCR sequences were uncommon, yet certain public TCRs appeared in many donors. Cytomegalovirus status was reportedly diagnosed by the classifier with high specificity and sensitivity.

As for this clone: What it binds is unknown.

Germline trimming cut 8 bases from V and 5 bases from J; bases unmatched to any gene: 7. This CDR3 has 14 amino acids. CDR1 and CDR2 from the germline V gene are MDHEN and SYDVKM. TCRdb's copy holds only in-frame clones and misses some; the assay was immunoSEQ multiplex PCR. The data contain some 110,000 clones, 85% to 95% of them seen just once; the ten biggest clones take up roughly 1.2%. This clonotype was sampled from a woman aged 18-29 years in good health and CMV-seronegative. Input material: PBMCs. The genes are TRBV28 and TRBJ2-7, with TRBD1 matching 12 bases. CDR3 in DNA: TGTGCCAGCCTTCCCGGGGACAGGGGGCACGAGCAGTACTTC. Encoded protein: CASLPGDRGHEQYF.